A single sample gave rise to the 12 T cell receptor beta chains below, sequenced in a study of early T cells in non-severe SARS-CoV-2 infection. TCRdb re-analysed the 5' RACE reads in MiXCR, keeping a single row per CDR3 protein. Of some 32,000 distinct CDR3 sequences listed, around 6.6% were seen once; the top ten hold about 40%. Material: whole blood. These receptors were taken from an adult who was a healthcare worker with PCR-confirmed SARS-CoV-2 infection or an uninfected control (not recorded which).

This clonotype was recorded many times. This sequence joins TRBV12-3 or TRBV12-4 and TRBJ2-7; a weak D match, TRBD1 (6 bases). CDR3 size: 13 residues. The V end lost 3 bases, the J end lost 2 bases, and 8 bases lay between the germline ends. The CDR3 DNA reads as TGTGCCAGCAGTTTTGGGACAACCTACGAGCAGTACTTC. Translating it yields CASSFGTTYEQYF.

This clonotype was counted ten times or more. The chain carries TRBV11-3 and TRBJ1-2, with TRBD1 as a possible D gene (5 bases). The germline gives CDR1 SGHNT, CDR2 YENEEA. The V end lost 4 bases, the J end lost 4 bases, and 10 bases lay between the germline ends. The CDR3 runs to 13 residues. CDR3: CASSSGTSYGYTF. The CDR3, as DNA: TGTGCCAGCAGCTCAGGGACCTCCTATGGCTACACCTTC.

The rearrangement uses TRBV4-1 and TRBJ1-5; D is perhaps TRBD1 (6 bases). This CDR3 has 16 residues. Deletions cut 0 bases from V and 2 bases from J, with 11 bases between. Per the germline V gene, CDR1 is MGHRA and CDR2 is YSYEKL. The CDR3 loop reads CASSQDQGTGNQPQHF. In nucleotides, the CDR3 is TGCGCCAGCAGCCAAGATCAGGGGACGGGCAATCAGCCCCAGCATTTT.

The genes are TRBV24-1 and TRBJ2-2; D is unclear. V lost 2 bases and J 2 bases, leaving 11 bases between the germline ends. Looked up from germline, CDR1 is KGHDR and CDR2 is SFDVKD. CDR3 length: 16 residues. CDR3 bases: TGTGCCACCAGTGATTCCCAGAGTAGTAACACCGGGGAGCTGTTTTTT. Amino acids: CATSDSQSSNTGELFF.

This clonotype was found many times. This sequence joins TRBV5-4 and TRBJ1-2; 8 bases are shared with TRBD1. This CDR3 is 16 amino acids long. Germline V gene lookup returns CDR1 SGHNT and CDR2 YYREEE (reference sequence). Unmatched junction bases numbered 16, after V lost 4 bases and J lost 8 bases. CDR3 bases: TGTGCCAGCAGCCCCAAAACCCCGGGACAGGTTGGCGGCTACACCTTC. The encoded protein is CASSPKTPGQVGGYTF. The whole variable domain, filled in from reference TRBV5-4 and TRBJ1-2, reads ETGVTQSPTHLIKTRGQQVTLRCSSQSGHNTVSWYQQALGQGPQFIFQYYREEENGRGNFPPRFSGLQFPNYSSELNVNALELDDSALYLCASSPKTPGQVGGYTFGSGTRLTVV.

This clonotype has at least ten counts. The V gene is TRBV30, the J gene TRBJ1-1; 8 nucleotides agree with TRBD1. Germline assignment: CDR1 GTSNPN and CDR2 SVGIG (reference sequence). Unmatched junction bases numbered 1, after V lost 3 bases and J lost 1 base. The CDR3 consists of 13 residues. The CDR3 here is CAWSRGPNTEAFF. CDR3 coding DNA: TGTGCCTGGAGCAGGGGGCCGAACACTGAAGCTTTCTTT.

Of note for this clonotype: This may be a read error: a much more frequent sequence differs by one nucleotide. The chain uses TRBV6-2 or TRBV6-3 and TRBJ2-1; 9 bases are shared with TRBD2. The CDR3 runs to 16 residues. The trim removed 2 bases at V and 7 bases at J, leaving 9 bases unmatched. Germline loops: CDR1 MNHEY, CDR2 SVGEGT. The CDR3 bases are TGTGCCAGCAGTTACCCGAGCGGGGGGACAGAAAATGAGCAGTTCTTC. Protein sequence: CASSYPSGGTENEQFF.

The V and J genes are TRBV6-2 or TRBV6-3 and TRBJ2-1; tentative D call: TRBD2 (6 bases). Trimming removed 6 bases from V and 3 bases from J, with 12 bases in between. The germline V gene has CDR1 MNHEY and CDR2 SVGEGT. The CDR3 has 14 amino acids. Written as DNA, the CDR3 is TGTGCCAGCAGACTTAGCGGCGACTACAATGAGCAGTTCTTC. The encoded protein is CASRLSGDYNEQFF.

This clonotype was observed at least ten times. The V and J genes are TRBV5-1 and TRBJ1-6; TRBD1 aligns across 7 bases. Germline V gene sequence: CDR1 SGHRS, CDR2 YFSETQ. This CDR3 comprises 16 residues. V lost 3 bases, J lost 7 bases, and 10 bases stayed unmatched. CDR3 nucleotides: TGCGCCAGCAGCTCTACGACAGGGCTTGCGAATTCACCCCTCCACTTT. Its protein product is CASSSTTGLANSPLHF.

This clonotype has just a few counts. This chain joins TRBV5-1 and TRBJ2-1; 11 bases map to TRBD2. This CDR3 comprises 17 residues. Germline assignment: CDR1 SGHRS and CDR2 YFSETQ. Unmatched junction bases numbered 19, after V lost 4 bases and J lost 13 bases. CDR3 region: CASSPSPVTSGSGDQFF. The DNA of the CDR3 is TGCGCCAGCAGCCCCAGCCCAGTAACTAGCGGGAGCGGTGACCAGTTCTTC.

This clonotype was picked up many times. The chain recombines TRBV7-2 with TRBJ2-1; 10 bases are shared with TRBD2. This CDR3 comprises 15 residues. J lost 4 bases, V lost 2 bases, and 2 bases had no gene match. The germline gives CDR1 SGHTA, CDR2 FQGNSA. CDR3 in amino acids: CASSLTSGKYNEQFF. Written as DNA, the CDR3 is TGTGCCAGCAGCTTAACTAGCGGGAAGTACAATGAGCAGTTCTTC.

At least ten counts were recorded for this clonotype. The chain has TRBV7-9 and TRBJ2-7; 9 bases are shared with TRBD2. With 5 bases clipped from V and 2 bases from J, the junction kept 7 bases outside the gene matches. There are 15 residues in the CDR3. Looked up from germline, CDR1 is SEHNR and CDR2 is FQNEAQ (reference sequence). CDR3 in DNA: TGTGCCAGCAGCCCTGGGGCTAGCGGGACCTACGAGCAGTACTTC. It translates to CASSPGASGTYEQYF.